One T cell receptor (beta chain) is described in this entry. Its target is not known. The sample comes from a study of T-cell memory formation after mild COVID-19. As for the study in general: Largely, the TCR clusters proved donor specific.

The V end lost 2 bases, the J end lost 7 bases, and 15 bases lay between the germline ends. Looked up from germline, CDR1 is WSHSY and CDR2 is SAAADI. The CDR3 sequence is 14 residues long. Findings and limits, study-wide: Among clones peaking at day 37 in the second wave, SARS-CoV-2 specificity remained unconfirmed. The appearance of some responding clones in pre-infection memory suggested that cross-reactive memory joined.

Using its own MiXCR run on the 5' RACE reads, TCRdb lists one record per CDR3 protein. Among about 540,000 distinct CDR3 sequences, roughly 22% were seen once, and the ten largest hold around 13%. Source material: PBMCs or a T cell subset sorted from them (not recorded which). V is TRBV10-2 and J is TRBJ2-7; tentative D call: TRBD1 (6 bases). The clonotype was recovered from an adult woman who had mild COVID-19 (a few samples of this study predate the infection). Cell type and time point are not known. The CDR3 is CASSEAGDMSEQYF. CDR3 in DNA: TGCGCCAGCAGTGAGGCAGGGGATATGTCGGAGCAGTACTTC.